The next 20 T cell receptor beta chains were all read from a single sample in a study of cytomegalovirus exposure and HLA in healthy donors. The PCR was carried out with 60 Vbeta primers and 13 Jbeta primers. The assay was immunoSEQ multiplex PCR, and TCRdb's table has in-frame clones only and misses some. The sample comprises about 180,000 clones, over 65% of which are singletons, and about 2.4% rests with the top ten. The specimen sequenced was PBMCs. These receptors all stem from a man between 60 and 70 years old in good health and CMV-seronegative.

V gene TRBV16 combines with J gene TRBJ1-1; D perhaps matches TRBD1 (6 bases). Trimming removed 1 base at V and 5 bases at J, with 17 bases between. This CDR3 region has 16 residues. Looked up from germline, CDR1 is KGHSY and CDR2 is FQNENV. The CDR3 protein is CASSQFRTGKVTEAFF. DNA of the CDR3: TGTGCCAGCAGCCAATTTAGAACAGGGAAAGTAACTGAAGCTTTCTTT.

DNA of the CDR3: TGCGCCAGCAGTCACCCCGACAGGAAAGTGTCCCAGCATTTT. It translates to CASSHPDRKVSQHF. The chain has TRBV23-1 and TRBJ1-5; TRBD1 is a possible D gene (6 bases). TRBV23-1 is sorted into the ORF group, with uncertain function. Trimming removed 3 bases at V and 11 bases at J, with 17 bases between. The CDR3 runs to 14 residues.

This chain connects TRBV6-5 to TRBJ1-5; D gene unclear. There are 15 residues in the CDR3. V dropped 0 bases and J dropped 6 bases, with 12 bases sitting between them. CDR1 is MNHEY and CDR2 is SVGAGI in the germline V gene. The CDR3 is CASSYSRPPGQPQHF. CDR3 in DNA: TGTGCCAGCAGTTACTCGAGACCCCCGGGTCAGCCCCAGCATTTT.

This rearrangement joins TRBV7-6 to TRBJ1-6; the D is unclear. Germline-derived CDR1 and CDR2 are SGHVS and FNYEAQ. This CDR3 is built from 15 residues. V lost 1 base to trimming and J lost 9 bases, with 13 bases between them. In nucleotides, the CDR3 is TGTGCCAGCAGCTTAGAGGCCTCAGCAGGTTCACCCCTCCACTTT. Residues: CASSLEASAGSPLHF.

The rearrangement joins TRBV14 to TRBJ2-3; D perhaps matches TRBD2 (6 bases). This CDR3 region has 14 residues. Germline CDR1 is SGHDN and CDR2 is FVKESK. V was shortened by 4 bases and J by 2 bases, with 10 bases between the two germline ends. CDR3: CASSRRDFTDTQYF. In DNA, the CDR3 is TGTGCCAGCAGCCGTCGGGACTTCACAGATACGCAGTATTTT.

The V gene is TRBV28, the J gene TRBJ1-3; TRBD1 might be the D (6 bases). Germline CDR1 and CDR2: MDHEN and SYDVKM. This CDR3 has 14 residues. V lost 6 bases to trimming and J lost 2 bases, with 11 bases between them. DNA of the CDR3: TGTGCCAGCAGAACAGGGAAGCCTGGAAACACCATATATTTT. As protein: CASRTGKPGNTIYF.

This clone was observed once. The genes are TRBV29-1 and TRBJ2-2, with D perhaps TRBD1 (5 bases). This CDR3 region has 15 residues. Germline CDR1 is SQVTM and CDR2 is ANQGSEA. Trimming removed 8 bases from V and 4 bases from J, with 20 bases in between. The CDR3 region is CSPPTKGFCTGELFF. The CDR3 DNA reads TGCAGCCCTCCCACTAAGGGGTTCTGCACCGGGGAGCTGTTTTTT.

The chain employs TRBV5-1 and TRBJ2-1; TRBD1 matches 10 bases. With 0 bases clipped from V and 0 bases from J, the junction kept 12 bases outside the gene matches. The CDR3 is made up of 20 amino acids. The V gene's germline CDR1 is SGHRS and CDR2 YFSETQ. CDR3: CASSLVPGQGTRSSYNEQFF. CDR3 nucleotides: TGCGCCAGCAGCTTGGTCCCGGGACAGGGGACTCGAAGCTCCTACAATGAGCAGTTCTTC.

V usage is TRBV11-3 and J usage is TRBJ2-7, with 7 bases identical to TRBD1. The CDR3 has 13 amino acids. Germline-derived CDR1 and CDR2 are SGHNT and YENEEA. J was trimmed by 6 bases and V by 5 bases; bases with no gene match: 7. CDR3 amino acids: CASSATGYSEQYF. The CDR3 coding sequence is TGTGCCAGCAGCGCGACAGGGTATAGCGAGCAGTACTTC.

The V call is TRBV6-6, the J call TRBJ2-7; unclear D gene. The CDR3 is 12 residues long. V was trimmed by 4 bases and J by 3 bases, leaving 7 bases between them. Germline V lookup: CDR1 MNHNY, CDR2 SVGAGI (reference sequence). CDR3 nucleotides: TGTGCCAGCAGTTCCGTACTCTACGAGCAGTACTTC. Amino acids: CASSSVLYEQYF.

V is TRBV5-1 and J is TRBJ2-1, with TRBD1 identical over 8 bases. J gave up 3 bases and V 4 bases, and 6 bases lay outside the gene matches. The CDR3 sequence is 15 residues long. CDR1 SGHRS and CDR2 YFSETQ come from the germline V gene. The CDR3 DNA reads TGCGCCAGCAGCCCCGGACAGGGTGGCTACAATGAGCAGTTCTTC. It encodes CASSPGQGGYNEQFF.

CDR3 nucleotide sequence: TGTGCCATCACAAGAGGGGGCAACACCGGGGAGCTGTTTTTT. Protein: CAITRGGNTGELFF. V gene TRBV10-3 combines with J gene TRBJ2-2; TRBD1 matches at 7 bases. The trim removed 7 bases at V and 2 bases at J, leaving 4 bases unmatched. In germline, CDR1 is ENHRY, CDR2 SYGVKD. The length of the CDR3 is 14 residues.

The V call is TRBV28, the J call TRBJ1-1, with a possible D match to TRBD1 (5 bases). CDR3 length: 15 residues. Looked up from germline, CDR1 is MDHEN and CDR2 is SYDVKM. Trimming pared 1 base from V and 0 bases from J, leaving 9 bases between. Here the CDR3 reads CASSLLRGMNTEAFF. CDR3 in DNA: TGTGCCAGCAGTTTATTGCGGGGCATGAACACTGAAGCTTTCTTT.

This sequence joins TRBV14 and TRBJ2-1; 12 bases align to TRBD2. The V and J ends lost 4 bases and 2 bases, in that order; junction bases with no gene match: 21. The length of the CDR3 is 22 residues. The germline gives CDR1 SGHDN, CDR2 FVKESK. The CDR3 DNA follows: TGTGCCAGCAGCCCCCGACTAGCGGGAGTGGTTGAGGATTTCGGTCCCTACAATGAGCAGTTCTTC. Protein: CASSPRLAGVVEDFGPYNEQFF.

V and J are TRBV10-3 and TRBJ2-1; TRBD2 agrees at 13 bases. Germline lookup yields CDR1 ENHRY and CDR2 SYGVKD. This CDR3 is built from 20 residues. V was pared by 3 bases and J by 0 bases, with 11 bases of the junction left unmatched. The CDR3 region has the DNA TGTGCCATCAGTGACCCTACACTAGCGGGGGGGCTCAGCTCCTACAATGAGCAGTTCTTC. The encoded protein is CAISDPTLAGGLSSYNEQFF.

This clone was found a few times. CDR3 in amino acids: CASSQGQFIQPQHF. The CDR3 DNA reads TGCGCCAGCAGCCAGGGACAGTTTATTCAGCCCCAGCATTTT. The rearrangement joins TRBV4-1 to TRBJ1-5, with 7 bases matching TRBD1. The CDR3 covers 14 residues. With V trimmed by 3 bases and J by 6 bases, 5 bases remained unmatched. Germline loops: CDR1 MGHRA, CDR2 YSYEKL.

The CDR3 here is CASRTVSEAFF. For the CDR3, the DNA is TGTGCCAGCAGAACGGTCTCTGAAGCTTTCTTT. The chain links TRBV6-6 to TRBJ1-1; D unclear. The V end was cut by 6 bases, the J end by 6 bases, with 8 bases between. Germline loops: CDR1 MNHNY, CDR2 SVGAGI (reference sequence). The CDR3 has 11 residues.

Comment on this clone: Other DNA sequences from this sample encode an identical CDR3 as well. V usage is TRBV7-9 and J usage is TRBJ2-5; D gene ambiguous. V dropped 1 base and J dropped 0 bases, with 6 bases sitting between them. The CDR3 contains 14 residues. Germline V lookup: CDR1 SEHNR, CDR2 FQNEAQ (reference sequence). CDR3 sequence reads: CASSLGAYQETQYF. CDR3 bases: TGTGCCAGCAGCTTAGGGGCTTACCAAGAGACCCAGTACTTC.

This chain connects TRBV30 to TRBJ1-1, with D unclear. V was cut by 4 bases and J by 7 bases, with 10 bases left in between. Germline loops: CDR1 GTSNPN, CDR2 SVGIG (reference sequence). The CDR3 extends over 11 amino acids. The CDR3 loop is CAWMRAFEAFF. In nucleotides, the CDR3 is TGTGCCTGGATGCGGGCCTTTGAAGCTTTCTTT.

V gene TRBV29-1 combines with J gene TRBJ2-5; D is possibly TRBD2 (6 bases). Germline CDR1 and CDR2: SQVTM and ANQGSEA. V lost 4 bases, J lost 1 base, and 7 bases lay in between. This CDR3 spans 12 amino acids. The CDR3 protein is CSVGSGQETQYF. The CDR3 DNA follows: TGCAGCGTTGGTAGCGGCCAAGAGACCCAGTACTTC.